Listed below are T cell receptor beta chains from one sample, sequenced in a study of blood T cells in healthy people across ages. From the 5' RACE reads, TCRdb called clonotypes with MiXCR, one entry per CDR3 protein. The table lists some 710,000 distinct CDR3 sequences, 46% of them singletons. Sequenced sample: blood. These receptors all stem from a man aged 80 or over in good health. CDR3s include the opening cysteine and the closing phenylalanine or tryptophan. The D gene is left open where the match is weak. Some rows mark clone size as missing; the rest say once, few, many or name a class of expanded clone.

TRBJ2-1	few	TRBD1	TRBV6-5	TGTGCCAGCAGTTACTCTCTGCGGACAGGGGGTACTTACAATGAGCAGTTCTTC	CASSYSLRTGGTYNEQFF
TRBJ2-1	few	.	TRBV5-1	TGCGCCAGCAGCTACTCTCTAGCGAGATTTAGTAATGAGCAGTTCTTC	CASSYSLARFSNEQFF
TRBJ2-7	.	TRBD1	TRBV10-3	TGTGCCATCAAGGGACAGGAAAACTACGAGCAGTACTTC	CAIKGQENYEQYF
TRBJ2-7	few	.	TRBV12-3/TRBV12-4	TGTGCCAGCAGTTTAAAGACAGCGGAAAATTCCGAGCAGTACTTC	CASSLKTAENSEQYF
TRBJ2-1	.	.	TRBV20-1	TGCAGTGTGGGGGACCGCCGTAATGAGCAGTTCTTC	CSVGDRRNEQFF
TRBJ1-2	few	.	TRBV12-3/TRBV12-4	TGTGCCAGCAGTTTAAGAACGGGGGGAGGCTATGGCTACACCTTC	CASSLRTGGGYGYTF
TRBJ1-1	.	.	TRBV2	TGTGCCAGCAGTGTGGGACACATCATGAACACTGAAGCTTTCTTT	CASSVGHIMNTEAFF
TRBJ2-1	.	.	TRBV5-1	TGCGCCAGCAGTGAGGGTGGGGGGAGAACCAATGAGCAGTTCTTC	CASSEGGGRTNEQFF
TRBJ1-2	.	TRBD1	TRBV12-3/TRBV12-4	TGTGCCAGCAGTAGCGACAGGGGCGGGTCGGGCTACACCTTC	CASSSDRGGSGYTF
TRBJ1-1	.	.	TRBV12-3/TRBV12-4	TGTGCCAGCATTCTTTCAGTTACTGAAGCTTTCTTT	CASILSVTEAFF
TRBJ2-3	.	.	TRBV2	TGTGCCAGCTGGCGGGGGCCTATCACAGATACGCAGTATTTT	CASWRGPITDTQYF
TRBJ1-1	.	.	TRBV7-2	TGTGCCAGCAGCCCTCAGGACACATATTATGAAGCTTTCTTT	CASSPQDTYYEAFF
TRBJ2-1	.	TRBD1	TRBV20-1	TGCAGTGCTAGAGGGACAGGGGGCTCCTACAATGAGCAGTTCTTC	CSARGTGGSYNEQFF
TRBJ2-7	few	.	TRBV2	TGTGCCAGCAGGGCACTTTCCTACAATGAGCAGTACTTC	CASRALSYNEQYF
TRBJ2-7	.	.	TRBV3-1	TGTGCCAGCAGCCAAGTTACTGGGGCCATGTACGAGCAGTACTTC	CASSQVTGAMYEQYF
TRBJ2-7	few	TRBD2	TRBV28	TGTGCCAGCAGTGGGGGGACGTCTAGCGGGACCGGGAAGTACTTC	CASSGGTSSGTGKYF
TRBJ2-7	.	.	TRBV20-1	TGCAGTGCACCGGGGGCCTCCTACGAGCAGTACTTC	CSAPGASYEQYF
TRBJ2-5	.	TRBD2	TRBV20-1	TGCAGTGCGTTACCTATAGCGGGAGAGGGACATGAGCAGTACTTC	CSALPIAGEGHEQYF
TRBJ2-3	.	.	TRBV14	TGTGCCAGCAGCCAAGACGTGACATCGGGAACGCAGTATTTT	CASSQDVTSGTQYF
TRBJ2-7	few	TRBD2	TRBV9	TGTGCCAGCAGCGGGCGAGTGACTAGCGGTACCTACGAGCAGTACTTC	CASSGRVTSGTYEQYF
TRBJ1-2	.	TRBD1	TRBV7-9	TGTGCCAGCAGCGGGGCGGACAGGGATTGGGGTGGCTACACCTTC	CASSGADRDWGGYTF
TRBJ2-7	.	.	TRBV20-1	TGCAGTGCTCGTAAGACAGACACCTACGAGCAGTACTTC	CSARKTDTYEQYF
TRBJ2-7	.	TRBD2	TRBV9	TGTGCCAGCAGCGTAGGTAGCGGCGGGAGCCCCTACGAGCAGTACTTC	CASSVGSGGSPYEQYF
TRBJ2-5	few	.	TRBV4-2	TGTGCCAGCAGCCAAGACGTGGTTAATGAGCAGTACTTC	CASSQDVVNEQYF
TRBJ2-1	.	TRBD2	TRBV29-1	TGCAGCGCCCGACTAGCGGGAGGAGGCTCCTACAATGAGCAGTTCTTC	CSARLAGGGSYNEQFF
TRBJ2-2	few	.	TRBV6-4	TGTGCCAGCTCCGCCCAGGGGACCGGGGAGCTGTTTTTT	CASSAQGTGELFF
TRBJ2-7	few	.	TRBV19	TGTGCCAGTAGTATGGCGGAAAGGGACACCCCCTACGAGCAGTACTTC	CASSMAERDTPYEQYF
TRBJ2-1	few	TRBD2	TRBV5-6	TGTGCCAGCAGGCAGTCGACTAGCGGAAAGTACAATGAGCAGTTCTTC	CASRQSTSGKYNEQFF
TRBJ1-4	.	TRBD1	TRBV6-1	TGTGCCAGCAGTGAACAGGGGGCCGGTGAAAAACTGTTTTTT	CASSEQGAGEKLFF
TRBJ1-6	.	.	TRBV28	TGTGCCAGCAGTTTCGATGGGACCAATAATTCACCCCTCCACTTT	CASSFDGTNNSPLHF
TRBJ2-7	.	TRBD2	TRBV20-1	TGCAGTGCTAAGGGACTAGCGGGGCCTTCCTACGAGCAGTACTTC	CSAKGLAGPSYEQYF
TRBJ2-1	few	.	TRBV24-1	TGTGCCACCAGTGATCTACAAACTAATGAGCAGTTCTTC	CATSDLQTNEQFF
TRBJ2-7	.	.	TRBV5-1	TGCGCCAGCAGCTGGGATGGGTTCTACGAGCAGTACTTC	CASSWDGFYEQYF
TRBJ2-7	.	.	TRBV19	TGTGCCAGTAGTTCCCCGGGAGCTCTTGGGTACGAGCAGTACTTC	CASSSPGALGYEQYF
TRBJ2-3	.	TRBD2	TRBV7-2	TGTGCCAGCAGCTTTTCGTATGGGACTAGCCGGTTCACAGATACGCAGTATTTT	CASSFSYGTSRFTDTQYF
TRBJ2-3	few	.	TRBV29-1	TGCAGCGTTACCTCGCAGTCGTGGGATACGCAGTATTTT	CSVTSQSWDTQYF
TRBJ2-7	.	.	TRBV10-3	TGTGCCATCAGCTCCCCAGGGGGGGGCGTACCCCCCTACGAGCAGTACTTC	CAISSPGGGVPPYEQYF
TRBJ1-2	.	.	TRBV30	TGTGCCTCCCCAGGTTTAAGGGGTTCAAGACTCTATGGCTACACCTTC	CASPGLRGSRLYGYTF
TRBJ2-1	many	.	TRBV19	TGTGCCAGTAGTATAGGGATTGGGGGAAATGAGCAGTTCTTC	CASSIGIGGNEQFF
TRBJ2-2	.	TRBD2	TRBV4-2	TGTGCCAGCAGCCAAGATATCAGCGGGAGTTCGTACGGGGAGCTGTTTTTT	CASSQDISGSSYGELFF
TRBJ2-1	.	.	TRBV7-9	TGTGCCAGCAGCCCCGTCCGGGGATACAATGAGCAGTTCTTC	CASSPVRGYNEQFF
TRBJ2-2	.	.	TRBV29-1	TGCATCGGAGGTAACACCGGGGAGCTGTTTTTT	CIGGNTGELFF
TRBJ2-4	once	.	TRBV28	TGTGCCAGCAGTTTGCCCGGGGGGCCACTAGCCAAAAACATTCAGTACTTC	CASSLPGGPLAKNIQYF
TRBJ1-1	many	.	TRBV6-6	TGTGCCAGCAGTTCATTCACTGAAGCTTTCTTT	CASSSFTEAFF
TRBJ2-1	.	TRBD2	TRBV27	TGTGCCAGCAGTTCCTTAGCGGGAGGGCCCCGCAATGAGCAGTTCTTC	CASSSLAGGPRNEQFF